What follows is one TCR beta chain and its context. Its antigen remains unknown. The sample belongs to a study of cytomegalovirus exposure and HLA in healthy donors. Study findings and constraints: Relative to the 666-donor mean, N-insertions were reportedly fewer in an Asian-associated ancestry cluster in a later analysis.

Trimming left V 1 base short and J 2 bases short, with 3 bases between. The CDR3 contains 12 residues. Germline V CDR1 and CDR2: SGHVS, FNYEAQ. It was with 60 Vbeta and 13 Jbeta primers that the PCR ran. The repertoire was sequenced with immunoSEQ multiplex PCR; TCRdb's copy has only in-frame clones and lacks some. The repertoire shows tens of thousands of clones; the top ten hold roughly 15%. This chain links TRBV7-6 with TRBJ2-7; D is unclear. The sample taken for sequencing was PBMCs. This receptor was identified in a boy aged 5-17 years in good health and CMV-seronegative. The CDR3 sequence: CASSLDTYEQYF. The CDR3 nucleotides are TGTGCCAGCAGCTTAGATACCTACGAGCAGTACTTC. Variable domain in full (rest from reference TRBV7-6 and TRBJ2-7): GAGVSQSPRYKVTKRGQDVALRCDPISGHVSLYWYRQALGQGPEFLTYFNYEAQQDKSGLPNDRFSAERPEGSISTLTIQRTEQRDSAMYRCASSLDTYEQYFGPGTRLTVT.